Below, 18 T cell receptor beta chains from the same sample are listed, as sequenced in a study of cytomegalovirus exposure and HLA in healthy donors. PCR used 60 Vbeta primers and 13 Jbeta primers. Using immunoSEQ multiplex PCR, the repertoire was profiled, and TCRdb retains in-frame clones only, with some absent. The profile shows some 200,000 clones, less than 85% of them singletons. Source material: PBMCs. These receptors were collected from a girl aged 2-9 years in good health and CMV-seronegative.

The J gene is TRBJ2-7, the V gene TRBV25-1; 12 bases fit TRBD1. There are 16 residues in the CDR3. The V segment lost 4 bases and the J segment 4 bases; nucleotides outside the gene matches: 8. In germline, CDR1 is MGHDK, CDR2 SYGVNS. The CDR3 DNA reads TGTGCCAGCAGTGCGCCGGGGACAGGGGGCCGGTACGAGCAGTACTTC. Protein sequence: CASSAPGTGGRYEQYF.

The chain combines TRBV5-4 with TRBJ2-1; TRBD2 aligns across 11 bases. V lost 0 bases, J lost 2 bases, and 7 bases stayed unmatched. CDR3 length: 18 amino acids. Germline V gene data show CDR1 as SGHNT and CDR2 as YYREEE (reference sequence). CDR3 residues: CASSLEGLAGRTYNEQFF. CDR3 DNA sequence: TGTGCCAGCAGCTTGGAAGGACTAGCGGGCCGAACCTACAATGAGCAGTTCTTC.

V and J are TRBV7-3 and TRBJ2-3; D may be TRBD1 (5 bases). V dropped 0 bases and J dropped 6 bases, with 10 bases sitting between them. The V gene's germline CDR1 is SGHTA and CDR2 FQGTGA. This CDR3 is built from 14 residues. The CDR3 is CASSLTRDPDTQYF. The CDR3, as DNA: TGTGCCAGCAGCTTAACCAGGGATCCCGATACGCAGTATTTT.

This chain uses TRBV4-2 with TRBJ2-2; 8 bases map to TRBD2. From germline, CDR1 is LGHNA and CDR2 YNFKEQ. This CDR3 has 16 residues. The J segment lost 4 bases and the V segment lost 4 bases, leaving 8 bases of the junction unmatched. In DNA, the CDR3 is TGTGCCAGCAGCCGACCAAGCGGGGGCATCACCGGGGAGCTGTTTTTT. Translating it yields CASSRPSGGITGELFF.

This clone occurred a few times. The chain has TRBV27 and TRBJ2-7; the match to TRBD2 covers 8 bases. Germline CDR1 MNHEY, CDR2 SMNVEV (reference sequence). V shed 5 bases and J 5 bases; nucleotides not matched to a gene: 5. The CDR3 has 13 amino acids. CDR3 DNA: TGTGCCAGCAGTCACGAGCGGGAGAACGAGCAGTACTTC. Protein sequence: CASSHERENEQYF.

The chain has TRBV5-5 and TRBJ2-3, with D possibly TRBD2 on 5 matching bases. V lost 1 base, J lost 4 bases, and 16 bases lay in between. CDR3 size: 16 residues. Germline-derived CDR1 and CDR2 are SGHKS and YYEKEE (reference sequence). Here the CDR3 DNA reads TGTGCCAGCAGCTTGCGACGAGGCAGCGGTGCAGATACGCAGTATTTT. Translated: CASSLRRGSGADTQYF.

This clone was recorded a few times. The chain links TRBV4-2 to TRBJ2-5, with 7 bases lining up with TRBD2. The CDR3 contains 17 residues. The V gene's germline CDR1 is LGHNA and CDR2 YNFKEQ. After removal of 3 bases from V and 5 bases from J, the junction contained 15 bases not matched to a gene. CDR3 region: CASSHPAAGYAVETQYF. The CDR3 DNA reads as TGTGCCAGCAGCCACCCGGCAGCGGGATATGCTGTTGAGACCCAGTACTTC.

The V and J genes are TRBV7-2 and TRBJ2-7; TRBD2 is a possible D gene (5 bases). Germline values: CDR1 SGHTA, CDR2 FQGNSA. With 4 bases removed from V and 4 bases from J, the gap between germline ends came to 17 bases. The CDR3 has 15 amino acids. The CDR3, as DNA: TGTGCCAGCAGCTCAGAACTAGGTTCAGGTTACGAGCAGTACTTC. It translates to CASSSELGSGYEQYF.

The table lists this clone with a few counts. In DNA form, the CDR3 reads TGTGCCAGTAGTCATGGGGGAGGGGATTATCAGCCCCAGCATTTT. This encodes CASSHGGGDYQPQHF. The rearrangement uses TRBV19 and TRBJ1-5; weak D call: TRBD1 (5 bases). V gave up 5 bases and J gave up 5 bases, with 16 bases separating them. The germline gives CDR1 LNHDA, CDR2 SQIVND (reference sequence). This CDR3 has 15 residues.

CDR3 residues: CASSLLGQKLADTQYF. CDR3 DNA sequence: TGTGCCAGCAGCCTACTGGGACAGAAGCTCGCAGATACGCAGTATTTT. This chain joins TRBV5-4 and TRBJ2-3; 7 nucleotides line up with TRBD1. Germline V CDR1 and CDR2: SGHNT, YYREEE (reference sequence). The CDR3 has 16 residues. The V and J ends lost 4 bases and 4 bases, in that order; junction bases with no gene match: 12. Based on the CDR3 plus reference TRBV5-4 and TRBJ2-3, the full variable domain is ETGVTQSPTHLIKTRGQQVTLRCSSQSGHNTVSWYQQALGQGPQFIFQYYREEENGRGNFPPRFSGLQFPNYSSELNVNALELDDSALYLCASSLLGQKLADTQYFGPGTRLTVL.

The chain has TRBV7-6 and TRBJ2-5; 12 bases match TRBD2. V gave up 3 bases and J gave up 9 bases; unmatched junction bases: 8. The CDR3 is 15 amino acids. Germline V gives CDR1 SGHVS, CDR2 FNYEAQ. Here the CDR3 DNA reads TGTGCCAGCAGCTTGACTAGCGGGGGCGAGTCGCCCCAGTACTTC. This gives the protein CASSLTSGGESPQYF.

This chain connects TRBV10-2 to TRBJ2-5; TRBD1 matches 8 bases. Near its end, the DNA agrees better with TRBJ2-7, so the J call may be wrong. Germline V CDR1 and CDR2: WSHSY, SAAADI. This CDR3 has 14 amino acids. The CDR3 DNA is TGCGCCAGCACCATGGACAGGGCGGGCTACGAGCAGTACTTC. The encoded protein is CASTMDRAGYEQYF.

The CDR3 reads CASAPKSGNPSTEAFF. The CDR3 nucleotides are TGTGCTAGTGCCCCCAAGTCGGGGAATCCGAGCACTGAAGCTTTCTTT. The genes are TRBV12-5 and TRBJ1-1; D is undetermined. CDR3 length: 16 amino acids. V shed 7 bases and J shed 4 bases, with 22 bases lying between them. In germline, CDR1 is LGHNT, CDR2 FRNRAP.

This chain connects TRBV7-2 to TRBJ1-2; TRBD1 might be the D (6 bases). Germline V gene sequence: CDR1 SGHTA, CDR2 FQGNSA. The CDR3 consists of 12 residues. V dropped 2 bases and J dropped 14 bases, with 15 bases sitting between them. The CDR3 nucleotides are TGTGCCAGCAGCTTACGGGCGGGGGGCCTTACCTTC. Encoded protein: CASSLRAGGLTF. The full variable domain, completed using reference TRBV7-2 and TRBJ1-2, is GAGVSQSPSNKVTEKGKDVELRCDPISGHTALYWYRQSLGQGLEFLIYFQGNSAPDKSGLPSDRFSAERTGGSVSTLTIQRTQQEDSAVYLCASSLRAGGLTFGSGTRLTVV.

The V and J genes are TRBV11-2 and TRBJ1-2; 9 bases map to TRBD1. From germline, CDR1 is SGHAT and CDR2 FQNNGV. The CDR3 consists of 18 residues. Unmatched junction bases numbered 11, after V lost 0 bases and J lost 3 bases. In DNA, the CDR3 is TGTGCCAGCAGCTTAGAACCCCGCCCCGACAGGGGGGACTATGGCTACACCTTC. This encodes CASSLEPRPDRGDYGYTF.

The chain links TRBV2 to TRBJ2-7; 8 bases align to TRBD1. This CDR3 has 17 amino acids. Germline V lookup: CDR1 SNHLY, CDR2 FYNNEI. With V trimmed by 6 bases and J by 2 bases, 15 bases remained unmatched. CDR3 protein: CASRSRDRLQRTYEQYF. Here the CDR3 DNA reads TGTGCCAGCAGAAGCAGGGACAGGCTTCAACGGACCTACGAGCAGTACTTC.

The chain couples TRBV6-6 to TRBJ1-1; D perhaps matches TRBD1 (6 bases). The CDR3 is 16 residues long. Germline V gene lookup returns CDR1 MNHNY and CDR2 SVGAGI (reference sequence). V lost 6 bases and J lost 8, with 25 bases in between. CDR3: CASRRAGDKGDYEAFF. The CDR3 DNA sequence: TGTGCCAGCAGGCGAGCCGGGGACAAAGGGGACTACGAAGCTTTCTTT.

Here the CDR3 DNA reads TGTGCCTGTACAGTGAACACTGAAGCTTTCTTT. Protein sequence: CACTVNTEAFF. The J gene is TRBJ1-1, the V gene TRBV30, with D unclear. CDR1 is GTSNPN, CDR2 SVGIG, per germline (reference sequence). V was shortened by 6 bases and J by 0 bases, with 5 bases between the two germline ends. This CDR3 is built from 11 residues. Drawing the rest from reference TRBV30 and TRBJ1-1, the complete variable domain is SQTIHQWPATLVQPVGSPLSLECTVEGTSNPNLYWYRQAAGRGLQLLFYSVGIGQISSEVPQNLSASRPQDRQFILSSKKLLLSDSGFYLCACTVNTEAFFGQGTRLTVV.